This entry is about one T cell receptor beta chain. The sample originates from a study of T cells after yellow fever vaccination. TCRdb reprocessed the 5' RACE reads via MiXCR and lists one record per CDR3 protein. This sample has hundreds of thousands of distinct CDR3 sequences, with approximately 8% found just once. The CDR3 has 17 residues. V lost 7 bases to trimming and J lost 4 bases; unmatched junction nucleotides: 8. The sequence came from a man aged 18 to 30 who received the YFV17D yellow fever vaccine. This chain uses TRBV12-3 or TRBV12-4 with TRBJ2-3; 16 bases match TRBD2. The material was PBMCs, obtained more than 35 days after the first yellow fever vaccination. The chain's CDR3 is CASTSGTSGGDPDTQYF. CDR3 nucleotide sequence: TGTGCCAGCACCTCTGGGACTAGCGGGGGGGATCCAGATACGCAGTATTTT.